These 16 T cell receptor beta chains came from one sample sequenced in a study of cytomegalovirus exposure and HLA in healthy donors. The PCR employed 60 Vbeta primers together with 13 Jbeta primers. Libraries were prepared by immunoSEQ multiplex PCR; TCRdb keeps only in-frame clonotypes and omits some of them. The table lists 150,000 to 200,000 clones, around 82% of them singletons, with 2% to 3% in the top ten. The sequenced material came from PBMCs. The receptors derive from a woman in her twenties or thirties in good health and CMV-seropositive.

The genes are TRBV10-3 and TRBJ2-3; D is ambiguous. The CDR3 totals 13 residues. With 4 bases removed from V and 2 bases from J, the gap between germline ends came to 7 bases. Germline CDR1 and CDR2: ENHRY and SYGVKD. CDR3: CAISGPYTDTQYF. CDR3 DNA: TGTGCCATCAGTGGCCCCTACACAGATACGCAGTATTTT.

This clone was seen a handful of times. The rearrangement joins TRBV28 to TRBJ1-2; possible D gene TRBD1, 6 bases. This CDR3 is built from 11 residues. CDR1 is MDHEN and CDR2 is SYDVKM in the germline V gene. The V end was cut by 7 bases, the J end by 8 bases, with 11 bases between. CDR3 DNA sequence: TGTGCCAGCAACTATGGGGGCGGCTACACCTTC. It translates to CASNYGGGYTF.

This clone appeared once. The CDR3 DNA sequence: TGTGCCAGCAGGGGGGGGCAGGGAACCTACGAGCAGTACTTC. It specifies CASRGGQGTYEQYF. This chain joins TRBV6-8 and TRBJ2-7; TRBD2 might be the D (7 bases). This CDR3 contains 14 residues. The germline CDR1 and CDR2 sequences are MNHGY and SAAAGT. V lost 6 bases, J lost 2 bases, and 14 bases lay in between.

V gene TRBV5-1 combines with J gene TRBJ2-3; the match to TRBD1 covers 8 bases. The V gene end was trimmed by 4 bases and the J gene end by 3 bases; junction bases not matched to a gene: 4. The CDR3 length is 14 residues. The germline V gene has CDR1 SGHRS and CDR2 YFSETQ. CDR3 sequence: CASSADRVTDTQYF. CDR3 nucleotide sequence: TGCGCCAGCAGCGCGGACAGGGTGACAGATACGCAGTATTTT.

This chain joins TRBV7-9 and TRBJ1-5, with 7 bases fitting TRBD1. The CDR3 consists of 16 residues. Germline lookup yields CDR1 SEHNR and CDR2 FQNEAQ (reference sequence). The junction had 8 bases not matched to a gene; V was cut back by 0 bases and J by 6 bases. CDR3 in DNA: TGTGCCAGCAGCTTAGCGGGACAGTCAACGGTTCAGCCCCAGCATTTT. It is translated as CASSLAGQSTVQPQHF.

The chain employs TRBV12-5 and TRBJ2-2, with 8 bases identical to TRBD1. Per germline, CDR1 LGHNT and CDR2 FRNRAP. V trimming: 1 base; J trimming: 5 bases; junction bases outside the gene matches: 6. This CDR3 has 16 amino acids. The CDR3 reads CASGLGTGMGTGELFF. The CDR3 nucleotides read TGTGCTAGTGGTTTGGGGACAGGGATGGGGACCGGGGAGCTGTTTTTT.

This clone was observed a few times. The CDR3 here is CASSSVRTSGGATAGELFF. The DNA of the CDR3 is TGTGCCAGCAGCTCAGTCCGGACTAGCGGGGGGGCCACGGCCGGGGAGCTGTTTTTT. This sequence joins TRBV7-6 and TRBJ2-2; 15 bases fit TRBD2. Trimming took 4 bases from V and 6 from J; bases not matched to a gene: 12. Germline V CDR1 and CDR2: SGHVS, FNYEAQ. This CDR3 contains 19 residues.

The chain has TRBV9 and TRBJ1-5; TRBD1 agrees at 7 bases. Looked up from germline, CDR1 is SGDLS and CDR2 is YYNGEE. Unmatched junction bases numbered 5, after V lost 4 bases and J lost 4 bases. CDR3 size: 14 residues. CDR3 loop: CASSQGGINQPQHF. The CDR3 region has the DNA TGTGCCAGCAGCCAGGGGGGAATTAATCAGCCCCAGCATTTT.

The J gene is TRBJ2-5, the V gene TRBV7-9; 9 bases align to TRBD2. The CDR3 length is 15 residues. J was trimmed by 5 bases and V by 2 bases; bases with no gene match: 6. Germline assignment: CDR1 SEHNR and CDR2 FQNEAQ (reference sequence). The CDR3 reads CASSLPLAGRETQYF. CDR3 DNA sequence: TGTGCCAGCAGCTTACCGCTAGCGGGGAGGGAGACCCAGTACTTC. Complete variable domain (other parts from reference TRBV7-9 and TRBJ2-5): DTGVSQNPRHKITKRGQNVTFRCDPISEHNRLYWYRQTLGQGPEFLTYFQNEAQLEKSRLLSDRFSAERPKGSFSTLEIQRTEQGDSAMYLCASSLPLAGRETQYFGPGTRLLVL.

The chain has TRBV7-2 and TRBJ2-5; 14 positions match TRBD2. The CDR3 runs to 18 residues. Trimming removed 4 bases from V and 4 bases from J; junction bases left unmatched: 11. Per germline, CDR1 SGHTA and CDR2 FQGNSA. Here the CDR3 DNA reads TGTGCCAGCAGCTACCAGAGCCTAGGGACTAGCGGGGGAGAGACCCAGTACTTC. Its protein product is CASSYQSLGTSGGETQYF. Together with reference TRBV7-2 and TRBJ2-5, the CDR3 gives the full variable domain: GAGVSQSPSNKVTEKGKDVELRCDPISGHTALYWYRQSLGQGLEFLIYFQGNSAPDKSGLPSDRFSAERTGGSVSTLTIQRTQQEDSAVYLCASSYQSLGTSGGETQYFGPGTRLLVL.

This clone was seen a few times. The V and J genes are TRBV5-1 and TRBJ2-2, with no clear D. CDR1 is SGHRS, CDR2 YFSETQ, per germline. The V gene lost 4 bases and the J gene lost 6 bases, with 13 bases spanning the gap. The CDR3 is made up of 14 amino acids. This chain's CDR3 is CASSPVYSSGELFF. The CDR3 DNA sequence: TGCGCCAGCAGCCCGGTATATTCATCCGGGGAGCTGTTTTTT.

DNA of the CDR3: TGTGCCAGCAGCCCCGGGGGGCGAGAGACCCAGTACTTC. It codes for CASSPGGRETQYF. The chain has TRBV7-2 and TRBJ2-5; TRBD2 is a possible D gene (7 bases). This CDR3 is 13 amino acids long. Germline V gene sequence: CDR1 SGHTA, CDR2 FQGNSA. The V gene lost 5 bases and the J gene lost 4 bases, with 11 bases spanning the gap.

V and J are TRBV28 and TRBJ1-1; 9 bases fit TRBD1. From germline, CDR1 is MDHEN and CDR2 SYDVKM. J was trimmed by 0 bases and V by 6 bases; bases with no gene match: 14. This CDR3 has 18 residues. The CDR3: CASRFGQGRRGMNTEAFF. Here the CDR3 DNA reads TGTGCCAGCAGATTCGGACAGGGGAGAAGGGGCATGAACACTGAAGCTTTCTTT.

This clone has just a few counts. V usage is TRBV7-2 and J usage is TRBJ1-2; perhaps TRBD1 as D (6 bases). CDR1 is SGHTA, CDR2 FQGNSA, per germline. V shed 5 bases and J shed 6 bases, with 16 bases lying between them. The CDR3 runs 14 residues. CDR3 protein: CASSRTGGPDGYTF. The CDR3 DNA reads TGTGCCAGCAGCCGGACGGGGGGCCCGGATGGCTACACCTTC.

The rearrangement joins TRBV5-4 to TRBJ2-2, with a tentative D call TRBD2 (7 bases). The CDR3 consists of 16 residues. CDR1 and CDR2 (germline): SGHNT, YYREEE (reference sequence). The V end lost 2 bases, the J end lost 1 base, and 12 bases lay between the germline ends. The CDR3: CASSLWGGLNTGELFF. CDR3 sequence (DNA): TGTGCCAGCAGCTTATGGGGGGGCTTGAACACCGGGGAGCTGTTTTTT.

The genes are TRBV19 and TRBJ1-2; D unclear. V lost 3 bases, J lost 5 bases, and 7 bases lay in between. The CDR3 loop spans 12 amino acids. CDR1 and CDR2 from the germline V gene are LNHDA and SQIVND (reference sequence). The CDR3 DNA follows: TGTGCCAGTAGTATTATCGGTTATGGCTACACCTTC. Amino acids: CASSIIGYGYTF.